The 24 T cell receptor beta chains below all came from one sample that was sequenced in a study of regulatory T cells in long-lasting Graves disease. Time point specified: persistent/refractory GD, antithyroid drugs over 5 years with positive TRAb. PBMCs provided the RNA from which the TCR library was made. Arm-PCR with iRepertoire HTBI primers amplified the CDR3 regions for these TCR beta libraries. TCRdb reprocessed the multiplex PCR reads via MiXCR and lists one record per CDR3 protein. The sample holds around 430,000 distinct CDR3 sequences, around a fifth seen once. The sample here was peripheral blood mononuclear cells (PBMCs), taken when the disease was refractory, from a patient treated with antithyroid drugs. Receptor source: a female donor with Graves disease.

This clonotype has a count of ten or more. Here the CDR3 DNA reads TGTGCCAGCAGTGAGGGACAGTACAACGAGCAGTACTTC. It translates to CASSEGQYNEQYF. The chain recombines TRBV11-2 with TRBJ2-7; TRBD1 matches at 7 bases. V lost 6 bases and J lost 5; bases outside the gene matches: 7. This CDR3 has 13 residues. CDR1 and CDR2 (germline): SGHAT, FQNNGV.

This clonotype has at least ten counts. One end of the junction fails to match germline, which may point to a read error. This sequence joins TRBV5-1 and TRBJ1-1; 7 nucleotides line up with TRBD1. The germline CDR1 and CDR2 sequences are SGHRS and YFSETQ. This CDR3 contains 14 residues. This CDR3 is CASSSQGSGTEAFF. CDR3 nucleotide sequence: TGTGCCAGCAGTTCACAGGGGTCTGGCACTGAAGCTTTCTTT.

The rearrangement joins TRBV19 to TRBJ1-2; D may be TRBD1 (5 bases). The CDR3 is 10 residues long. Germline V gives CDR1 LNHDA, CDR2 SQIVND (reference sequence). The germline V and J ends were trimmed by 8 bases and 14 bases, with 15 bases remaining between them. DNA of the CDR3: TGTGCCAGTCGGGGGAATTGGTTTACCTTC. The encoded protein is CASRGNWFTF.

This clonotype has only a few counts. J is TRBJ2-2 and V is TRBV7-2, with 8 bases matching TRBD1. J was trimmed by 4 bases and V by 5 bases; bases with no gene match: 6. There are 15 residues in the CDR3. Germline V gives CDR1 SGHTA, CDR2 FQGNSA. CDR3 amino acids: CASSKTGETTGELFF. The CDR3 bases are TGTGCCAGCAGCAAGACAGGGGAGACCACCGGGGAGCTGTTTTTT.

This clonotype was seen many times. The chain joins TRBV28 to TRBJ1-2, with a tentative D call TRBD1 (5 bases). The CDR3 extends over 16 amino acids. Trimming removed 2 bases from V and 0 bases from J, with 13 bases in between. The germline V gene has CDR1 MDHEN and CDR2 SYDVKM. CDR3 coding DNA: TGTGCCAGCAGTTTAGGAGGGGCCTTAGCTAACTATGGCTACACCTTC. Its translation is CASSLGGALANYGYTF.

This clonotype was detected a few times. V gene TRBV30 combines with J gene TRBJ1-1; tentatively, D is TRBD1 (5 bases). The germline gives CDR1 GTSNPN, CDR2 SVGIG (reference sequence). The CDR3 covers 15 residues. V lost 3 bases and J 0 bases, leaving 14 bases between the germline ends. CDR3 sequence: CAWRTSWGMNTEAFF. The CDR3 coding sequence is TGTGCCTGGAGGACCTCCTGGGGGATGAACACTGAAGCTTTCTTT.

The chain employs TRBV7-2 and TRBJ2-2; TRBD2 aligns across 9 bases. The trim removed 5 bases at V and 5 bases at J, leaving 6 bases unmatched. This CDR3 comprises 15 residues. The germline V gene has CDR1 SGHTA and CDR2 FQGNSA. The CDR3 DNA is TGTGCCAGCAGCCAAAGCGGGGGGATAACCGGGGAGCTGTTTTTT. Its protein product is CASSQSGGITGELFF.

About this clonotype: A much larger clone differs from this one at a single base, so this may be a read error. The V and J genes are TRBV7-2 and TRBJ2-7; D ambiguous. Germline V gives CDR1 SGHTA, CDR2 FQGNSA. This CDR3 contains 16 residues. Trimming shortened V by 1 base and J by 2 bases, and 15 bases separated the two germline ends. The CDR3 here is CASSLVPSRIAYEQYF. The CDR3 DNA reads as TGTGCCAGCAGCTTAGTCCCGTCTCGCATAGCCTACGAGCAGTACTTC.

This clonotype was picked up many times. This sequence joins TRBV7-8 and TRBJ2-7; no firm D call. The CDR3 has 15 residues. The germline V gene encodes CDR1 SGHVS and CDR2 FQNEAQ. Deletions cut 3 bases from V and 5 bases from J, with 17 bases between. The DNA for the CDR3 is TGTGCCAGCAGCTTCGGGCAGGCAGGTAGTAACGAGCAGTACTTC. Translating it yields CASSFGQAGSNEQYF.

This chain connects TRBV7-2 to TRBJ2-5; D possibly corresponds to TRBD2 (6 bases). CDR1 is SGHTA, CDR2 FQGNSA, per germline. The CDR3 extends over 15 amino acids. Deletions cut 4 bases from V and 5 bases from J, with 17 bases between. Here the CDR3 DNA reads TGTGCCAGCAGCTCCGCGACTAGTTCGGGGGAGACCCAGTACTTC. Encoded protein: CASSSATSSGETQYF.

In regard to this clonotype: This could be a read error, since a much larger clone is one nucleotide away. V and J are TRBV2 and TRBJ1-1, with D possibly matching TRBD1 (5 bases). The ends were cut back, 11 bases at V and 3 bases at J, with 22 bases in the middle. This CDR3 region has 15 residues. From germline, CDR1 is SNHLY and CDR2 FYNNEI. CDR3 in DNA: TGTGCCTGCTTACCCTTTAGGGGTACAGACACTGAAGCTTTCTTT. Protein sequence: CACLPFRGTDTEAFF.

This clonotype was seen many times. This sequence joins TRBV29-1 and TRBJ2-7; D is possibly TRBD2 (5 bases). The CDR3 has 12 amino acids. With 7 bases removed from V and 2 bases from J, the gap between germline ends came to 12 bases. CDR1 is SQVTM and CDR2 is ANQGSEA in the germline V gene. The CDR3: CSGGKGAYEQYF. CDR3 DNA sequence: TGCAGCGGGGGAAAGGGAGCCTACGAGCAGTACTTC.

The J gene is TRBJ2-2, the V gene TRBV2; 9 bases line up with TRBD1. V trimming: 6 bases; J trimming: 0 bases; junction bases outside the gene matches: 8. Germline V gene lookup returns CDR1 SNHLY and CDR2 FYNNEI. This CDR3 is built from 17 residues. CDR3 protein: CASRTPGQGANTGELFF. In DNA form, the CDR3 reads TGTGCCAGCAGGACACCGGGACAGGGCGCGAACACCGGGGAGCTGTTTTTT.

This clonotype was recorded once. The chain couples TRBV28 to TRBJ2-5, with a weak D call TRBD1 (6 bases). The V gene lost 5 bases and the J gene lost 3 bases, with 13 bases spanning the gap. The CDR3 contains 14 residues. Per the germline V gene, CDR1 is MDHEN and CDR2 is SYDVKM. The CDR3 coding sequence is TGTGCCAGCAGTACACAGGGTGGGAAAGAGACCCAGTACTTC. Protein product: CASSTQGGKETQYF. Together with reference TRBV28 and TRBJ2-5, the CDR3 gives the full variable domain: DVKVTQSSRYLVKRTGEKVFLECVQDMDHENMFWYRQDPGLGLRLIYFSYDVKMKEKGDIPEGYSVSREKKERFSLILESASTNQTSMYLCASSTQGGKETQYFGPGTRLLVL.

V gene TRBV5-1 combines with J gene TRBJ2-5; the match to TRBD2 covers 11 bases. CDR1 and CDR2 (germline): SGHRS, YFSETQ. This CDR3 is built from 14 residues. J gave up 1 base and V 8 bases, and 4 bases lay outside the gene matches. CDR3 region: CASTSGGFQETQYF. In nucleotides, the CDR3 is TGCGCCAGTACTAGCGGGGGCTTCCAAGAGACCCAGTACTTC.

Worth noting for this clonotype: A read error may explain this, as a much larger clone is one base away. The chain links TRBV12-3 or TRBV12-4 to TRBJ2-1; D is unclear. Deletions cut 3 bases from V and 8 bases from J, with 2 bases between. The CDR3 contains 10 residues. As DNA, the CDR3 is TGTGCCAGCAGTTTTGATGAGCAGTTCTTC. Translation: CASSFDEQFF.

This clonotype was seen many times. The V gene is TRBV28, the J gene TRBJ2-7; the match to TRBD2 covers 8 bases. J was trimmed by 4 bases and V by 4 bases; bases with no gene match: 9. The CDR3 spans 15 residues. Germline V gene lookup returns CDR1 MDHEN and CDR2 SYDVKM. The CDR3 loop is CASSSRTSPLYEQYF. DNA of the CDR3: TGTGCCAGCAGTTCCCGGACTAGCCCATTATACGAGCAGTACTTC.

V is TRBV7-3 and J is TRBJ2-1; D is possibly TRBD2 (6 bases). V lost 5 bases to trimming and J lost 5 bases, with 16 bases between them. Germline V gene lookup returns CDR1 SGHTA and CDR2 FQGTGA. The CDR3 has 15 residues. CDR3 in amino acids: CASSLTLGGNNEQFF. The DNA for the CDR3 is TGTGCCAGCAGCCTCACGCTGGGGGGAAACAATGAGCAGTTCTTC.

This clonotype was seen a single time. This chain links TRBV29-1 with TRBJ1-1, with TRBD1 matching 7 bases. The CDR3 runs 13 residues. Germline V gene lookup returns CDR1 SQVTM and CDR2 ANQGSEA. The J segment lost 5 bases and the V segment lost 5 bases, leaving 8 bases of the junction unmatched. CDR3 in amino acids: CSVRGPWGTEAFF. CDR3 DNA: TGCAGCGTTAGGGGGCCGTGGGGTACTGAAGCTTTCTTT.

V is TRBV6-1 and J is TRBJ2-5; maybe TRBD1 (6 bases). Germline V gives CDR1 MNHNS, CDR2 SASEGT. The CDR3 consists of 15 residues. Trimming took off 5 bases at V and 5 bases at J, with 18 bases between the two ends. CDR3 sequence reads: CASSLLGQGHETQYF. The CDR3 bases are TGTGCCAGCAGTCTTCTGGGGCAGGGACATGAGACCCAGTACTTC.

In its sample, this clonotype was seen a few times. V and J are TRBV5-1 and TRBJ1-6; D unresolved. This CDR3 comprises 17 residues. Trimming removed 0 bases at V and 6 bases at J, with 16 bases between. Looked up from germline, CDR1 is SGHRS and CDR2 is YFSETQ. This chain's CDR3 is CASSLGAHGEVNSPLHF. CDR3 DNA: TGCGCCAGCAGCTTGGGGGCACATGGGGAGGTTAATTCACCCCTCCACTTT.

V gene TRBV12-3 or TRBV12-4 combines with J gene TRBJ1-6; D gene uncertain. V was shortened by 1 base and J by 6 bases, with 7 bases between the two germline ends. This CDR3 comprises 14 residues. The CDR3 protein is CASSLEMINSPLHF. The CDR3 coding sequence is TGTGCCAGCAGTTTAGAAATGATTAATTCACCCCTCCACTTT.

This clonotype was observed a few times. The chain recombines TRBV7-2 with TRBJ1-1; D uncertain. Trimming stripped 1 base from V and 1 base from J, with 7 bases between. This CDR3 contains 14 residues. Germline V CDR1 and CDR2: SGHTA, FQGNSA. Written as DNA, the CDR3 is TGTGCCAGCAGCTTAGTAGCCGGGAACACTGAAGCTTTCTTT. Residues: CASSLVAGNTEAFF.

This rearrangement joins TRBV6-2 or TRBV6-3 to TRBJ1-2; D is unclear. Germline V gives CDR1 MNHEY, CDR2 SVGEGT. V lost 0 bases and J lost 8, with 19 bases in between. This CDR3 spans 16 amino acids. In DNA form, the CDR3 reads TGTGCCAGCAGTTACTCGATTCCCGATGTGTCGGGCGGCTACACCTTC. Encoded protein: CASSYSIPDVSGGYTF.